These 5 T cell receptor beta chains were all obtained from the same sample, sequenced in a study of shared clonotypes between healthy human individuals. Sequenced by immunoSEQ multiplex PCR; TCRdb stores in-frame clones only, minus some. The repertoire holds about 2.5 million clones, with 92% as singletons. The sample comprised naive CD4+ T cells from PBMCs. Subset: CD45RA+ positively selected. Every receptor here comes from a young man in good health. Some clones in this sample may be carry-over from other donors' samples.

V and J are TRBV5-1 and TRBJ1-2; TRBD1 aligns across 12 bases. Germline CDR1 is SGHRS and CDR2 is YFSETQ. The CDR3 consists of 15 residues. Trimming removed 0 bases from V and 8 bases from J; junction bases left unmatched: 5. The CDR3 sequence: CASSLGGTGGEGYTF. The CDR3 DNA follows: TGCGCCAGCAGCTTGGGAGGGACAGGGGGCGAAGGCTACACCTTC.

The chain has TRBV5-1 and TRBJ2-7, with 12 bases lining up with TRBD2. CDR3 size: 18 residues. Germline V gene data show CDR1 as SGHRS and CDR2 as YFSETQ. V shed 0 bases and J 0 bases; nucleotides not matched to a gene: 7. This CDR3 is CASSLEMTSGGNSYEQYF. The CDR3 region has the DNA TGCGCCAGCAGCTTGGAAATGACTAGCGGGGGTAACTCCTACGAGCAGTACTTC. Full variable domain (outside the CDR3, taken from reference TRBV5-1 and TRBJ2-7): KAGVTQTPRYLIKTRGQQVTLSCSPISGHRSVSWYQQTPGQGLQFLFEYFSETQRNKGNFPGRFSGRQFSNSRSEMNVSTLELGDSALYLCASSLEMTSGGNSYEQYFGPGTRLTVT.

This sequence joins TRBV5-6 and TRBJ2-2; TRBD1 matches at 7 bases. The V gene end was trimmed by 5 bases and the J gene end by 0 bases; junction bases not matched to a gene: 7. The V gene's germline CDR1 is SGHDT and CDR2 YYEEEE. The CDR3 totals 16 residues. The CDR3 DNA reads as TGTGCCAGCAGGGCTGGACAGGCAACGAACACCGGGGAGCTGTTTTTT. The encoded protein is CASRAGQATNTGELFF.

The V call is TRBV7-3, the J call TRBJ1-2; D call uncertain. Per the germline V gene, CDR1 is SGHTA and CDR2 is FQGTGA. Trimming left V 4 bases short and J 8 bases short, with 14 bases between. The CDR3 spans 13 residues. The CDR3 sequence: CASSSDVLGGYTF. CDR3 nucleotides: TGTGCCAGCAGCTCGGACGTCCTTGGAGGCTACACCTTC. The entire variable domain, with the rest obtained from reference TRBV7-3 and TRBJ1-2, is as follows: GAGVSQTPSNKVTEKGKYVELRCDPISGHTALYWYRQSLGQGPEFLIYFQGTGAADDSGLPNDRFFAVRPEGSVSTLKIQRTERGDSAVYLCASSSDVLGGYTFGSGTRLTVV.

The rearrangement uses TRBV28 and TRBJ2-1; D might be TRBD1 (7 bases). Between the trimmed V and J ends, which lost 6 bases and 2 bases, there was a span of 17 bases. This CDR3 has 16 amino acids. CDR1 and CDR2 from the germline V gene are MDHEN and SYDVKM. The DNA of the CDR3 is TGTGCCAGCAGCGCCGCGTCAGGGGGGCCCTACAATGAGCAGTTCTTC. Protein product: CASSAASGGPYNEQFF.